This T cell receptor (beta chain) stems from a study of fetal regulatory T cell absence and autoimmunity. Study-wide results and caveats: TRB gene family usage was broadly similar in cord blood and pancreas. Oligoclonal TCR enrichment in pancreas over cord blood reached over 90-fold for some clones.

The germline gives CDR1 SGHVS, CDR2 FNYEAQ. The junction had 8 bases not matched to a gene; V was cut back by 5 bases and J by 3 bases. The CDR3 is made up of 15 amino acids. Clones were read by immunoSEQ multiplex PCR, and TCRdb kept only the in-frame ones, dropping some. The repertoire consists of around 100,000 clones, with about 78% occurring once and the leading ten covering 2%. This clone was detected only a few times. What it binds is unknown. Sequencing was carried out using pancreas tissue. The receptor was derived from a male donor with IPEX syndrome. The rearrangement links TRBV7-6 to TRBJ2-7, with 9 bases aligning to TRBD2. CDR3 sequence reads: CASSVVPSGIYEQYF. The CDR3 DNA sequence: TGTGCCAGCAGCGTAGTCCCTAGCGGGATCTACGAGCAGTACTTC. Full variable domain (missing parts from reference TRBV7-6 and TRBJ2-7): GAGVSQSPRYKVTKRGQDVALRCDPISGHVSLYWYRQALGQGPEFLTYFNYEAQQDKSGLPNDRFSAERPEGSISTLTIQRTEQRDSAMYRCASSVVPSGIYEQYFGPGTRLTVT.